This T cell receptor beta chain stems from a study of T cells in Graves' hyperthyroidism and ophthalmopathy. Looking at the study overall: Peripheral blood was secured at the point of initial diagnosis, before any treatment. Study-wide findings and caveats: From stable hyperthyroidism, ophthalmopathy was set apart by a 13 V-J model. Most thyroid clonotypes that were expanded above 0.001 also turned up in blood.

Diagnostic assessment was based on clinical symptoms, serum thyroxine and TRAb, thyroid ultrasound and orbital computed tomography. RNA transcripts served as the template for amplifying TCR beta CDR3 regions. The HTBI primer set drove a first-round RT-PCR of the TCR CDR3. TCRdb re-called the multiplex PCR reads with MiXCR, one entry per CDR3 protein. The sample carries some 510,000 distinct CDR3 sequences, around 21% recorded once. This clonotype was counted ten times or more. Its antigen is unknown. Sequencing was done on a sample of blood. This clonotype was sampled from a man aged 18 to 30 with Graves' hyperthyroidism.

The CDR3 region has the DNA TGTGCCAGCAGTTGGCAGTACAATCAGCCCCAGCATTTT. Translated, it gives CASSWQYNQPQHF. This rearrangement joins TRBV27 to TRBJ1-5; D is uncertain. This CDR3 is built from 13 residues. Between the trimmed V and J ends, which lost 4 bases and 3 bases, there was a span of 7 bases. Germline V gene data show CDR1 as MNHEY and CDR2 as SMNVEV (reference sequence).